Following are 15 T cell receptor beta chains from one sample sequenced in a study of T cell responses to AZD1222 COVID-19 vaccine. Method: immunoSEQ multiplex PCR; TCRdb's copy keeps in-frame clones and lacks some. Found here are 180,000 or so clones, about 92% of them singletons; the top ten hold around 3.8%. This material consisted of peripheral blood, taken on day 0 of AZD1222 vaccination. Source of these receptors: an adult in good health.

J is TRBJ1-1 and V is TRBV6-5; weak D call: TRBD1 (6 bases). CDR3 length: 15 amino acids. Germline values: CDR1 MNHEY, CDR2 SVGAGI. V was trimmed by 7 bases and J by 5 bases, leaving 20 bases between them. CDR3 coding DNA: TGTGCCAGCACCGATGGGTCTTTCAGGGGTACTGAAGCTTTCTTT. It yields the protein CASTDGSFRGTEAFF.

This chain connects TRBV12-5 to TRBJ2-3; D is possibly TRBD1 (5 bases). V gave up 6 bases and J gave up 9 bases, with 19 bases separating them. Per the germline V gene, CDR1 is LGHNT and CDR2 is FRNRAP. The length of the CDR3 is 14 residues. CDR3: CASGTLSRVGTQYF. The CDR3 nucleotides read TGTGCTAGTGGCACCCTCTCCAGGGTGGGAACGCAGTATTTT.

As DNA, the CDR3 is TGTGCCAGCAGCCAGAATGAGGGGGCTGGGGGCTACACCTTC. Amino acid sequence: CASSQNEGAGGYTF. J is TRBJ1-2 and V is TRBV7-2, with 7 bases that match TRBD1. Germline V lookup: CDR1 SGHTA, CDR2 FQGNSA. The CDR3 is 14 residues long. V lost 5 bases to trimming and J lost 8 bases; unmatched junction nucleotides: 11.

This clone was detected only once. V is TRBV10-3 and J is TRBJ2-7; no firm D call. The V and J ends lost 3 bases and 12 bases respectively, with 15 bases between them. Germline values: CDR1 ENHRY, CDR2 SYGVKD. The CDR3 runs 12 residues. CDR3 nucleotide sequence: TGTGCCATCAGTGATATAACCGCCGCTAGGTACTTC. Protein sequence: CAISDITAARYF.

This rearrangement joins TRBV15 to TRBJ1-2; D perhaps matches TRBD1 (6 bases). V lost 0 bases, J lost 4 bases, and 15 bases lay in between. Looked up from germline, CDR1 is LNHNV and CDR2 is YYDKDF (reference sequence). This CDR3 is built from 16 residues. For the CDR3, the DNA is TGTGCCACCAGCAGAGATGGACTGTGGGACACCTATGGCTACACCTTC. Translating it yields CATSRDGLWDTYGYTF.

The rearrangement links TRBV27 to TRBJ1-2, with D perhaps TRBD1 (6 bases). The CDR3 spans 17 residues. Germline-derived CDR1 and CDR2 are MNHEY and SMNVEV (reference sequence). V dropped 4 bases and J dropped 4 bases, with 22 bases sitting between them. CDR3 nucleotide sequence: TGTGCCAGCAGTTCCACAGGGCCGGGACTGGCGTTCTATGGCTACACCTTC. Protein product: CASSSTGPGLAFYGYTF.

Written as DNA, the CDR3 is TGTGCCAGCAGCTCGAGACTAGCGGGAGGGCCTAGCACCGGGGAGCTGTTTTTT. Encoded protein: CASSSRLAGGPSTGELFF. The gene calls are TRBV5-8 and TRBJ2-2, with 14 bases aligning to TRBD2. The germline V gene encodes CDR1 SGHTS and CDR2 YDEGEE. Unmatched junction bases numbered 8, after V lost 3 bases and J lost 4 bases. This CDR3 has 18 amino acids.

This sequence joins TRBV7-8 and TRBJ1-1; D might be TRBD1 (5 bases). Trimming took 1 base from V and 0 from J, leaving 12 bases between them. The CDR3 totals 16 residues. Germline lookup yields CDR1 SGHVS and CDR2 FQNEAQ. CDR3 nucleotides: TGTGCCAGCAGCTTAGAGGGGAGATTCATGAACACTGAAGCTTTCTTT. Translated: CASSLEGRFMNTEAFF. Supplemented by reference TRBV7-8 and TRBJ1-1, the full variable domain reads GAGVSQSPRYKVAKRGQDVALRCDPISGHVSLFWYQQALGQGPEFLTYFQNEAQLDKSGLPSDRFFAERPEGSVSTLKIQRTQQEDSAVYLCASSLEGRFMNTEAFFGQGTRLTVV.

The V gene is TRBV20-1, the J gene TRBJ1-5; TRBD1 might be the D (6 bases). The V gene's germline CDR1 is DFQATT and CDR2 SNEGSKA (reference sequence). This CDR3 region has 15 residues. Trimming removed 3 bases from V and 5 bases from J, with 17 bases in between. The CDR3 region is CSASKSSPGDQPQHF. Here the CDR3 DNA reads TGCAGTGCTAGTAAATCAAGTCCAGGGGATCAGCCCCAGCATTTT.

The DNA of the CDR3 is TGTGCCAGCAGCTTGGAGACGGCTATTGGCTACACCTTC. This sequence encodes CASSLETAIGYTF. The rearrangement links TRBV5-4 to TRBJ1-2; D unresolved. This CDR3 contains 13 residues. Trimming shortened V by 0 bases and J by 7 bases, and 10 bases separated the two germline ends. Germline lookup yields CDR1 SGHNT and CDR2 YYREEE (reference sequence).

This clone has a handful of counts. The chain links TRBV2 to TRBJ1-1; D is possibly TRBD1 (6 bases). Germline V gene data show CDR1 as SNHLY and CDR2 as FYNNEI. The CDR3 extends over 14 amino acids. V lost 4 bases to trimming and J lost 1 base, with 10 bases between them. CDR3: CASSVDRGNTEAFF. DNA for the CDR3: TGTGCCAGCAGTGTGGACAGAGGGAACACTGAAGCTTTCTTT.

The J gene is TRBJ1-3, the V gene TRBV6-5; D is undetermined. This CDR3 is 14 amino acids long. Between the trimmed V and J ends, which lost 6 bases and 1 base, there was a span of 10 bases. Germline CDR1 MNHEY, CDR2 SVGAGI. This CDR3 reads CASSLRASGNTIYF. The CDR3 bases are TGTGCCAGCAGCCTGAGGGCGTCTGGAAACACCATATATTTT.

J is TRBJ2-7 and V is TRBV6-1; D not resolved. There are 13 residues in the CDR3. Germline V lookup: CDR1 MNHNS, CDR2 SASEGT. V was pared by 0 bases and J by 4 bases, with 7 bases between. CDR3 region: CASSEAASYEQYF. CDR3 nucleotide sequence: TGTGCCAGCAGTGAAGCAGCATCGTACGAGCAGTACTTC.

J is TRBJ2-1 and V is TRBV19; D may be TRBD1 or TRBD2 (6 bases each). The CDR3 length is 13 residues. V lost 5 bases and J lost 9, with 14 bases in between. Germline CDR1 LNHDA, CDR2 SQIVND (reference sequence). DNA of the CDR3: TGTGCCAGTAGTCAGGGGAGGCCCTTTGAGCAGTTCTTC. It yields the protein CASSQGRPFEQFF.

V usage is TRBV19 and J usage is TRBJ2-5, with unresolved D. Trimming removed 3 bases at V and 3 bases at J, with 5 bases between. CDR1 LNHDA and CDR2 SQIVND come from the germline V gene (reference sequence). The CDR3 has 12 residues. The CDR3 loop reads CASSIAEETQYF. The CDR3 DNA reads as TGTGCCAGTAGTATTGCAGAAGAGACCCAGTACTTC.